This T cell receptor (beta chain) stems from a study of human T cells and chemical hapten exposure. Blood, whole and unfractionated, served as the source for total RNA extraction. TCRdb reprocessed the 5' RACE reads with MiXCR, giving one entry per CDR3 protein. This sample yields about 80,000 distinct CDR3 sequences, of which roughly 8% are seen a single time; around 2.3% belongs to the top ten. This CDR3 is 14 amino acids long. V lost 4 bases and J lost 5; bases outside the gene matches: 9. The germline CDR1 and CDR2 sequences are SQVTM and ANQGSEA. The source of this sequence is a male donor in good health. The V and J genes are TRBV29-1 and TRBJ1-2; TRBD1 matches at 8 bases. The CDR3 nucleotides are TGCAGCGTTGGTGGGACAGGAATTCTTTATGGCTACACCTTC. Amino acid sequence: CSVGGTGILYGYTF.